A selection of T cell receptor beta chains follows, all from one sample in a study of shared clonotypes between healthy human individuals. Clones were read by immunoSEQ multiplex PCR, and TCRdb kept only the in-frame ones, dropping some. The sample has millions of clones, less than 95% seen once; the top ten hold around 1.1%. The source material was naive CD8+ T cells sorted from blood. These TCRs come from a man aged 18 to 30 in good health. The CDR3 runs from the conserved cysteine through the conserved F or W. Each record gives: D gene, J gene, clone size, V gene, CDR3 protein, CDR3 DNA. The D gene is left open where the match is weak. Clone sizes are given selectively: once, few, many, or a class where the clone is expanded.

D gene: NA; J gene: TRBJ1-1; clone size: once; V gene: TRBV7-2; CDR3 protein: CASSLGSNTEAFF; CDR3 DNA: TGTGCCAGCAGCTTGGGCAGCAACACTGAAGCTTTCTTT
D gene: NA; J gene: TRBJ1-6; clone size: NA; V gene: TRBV4-1; CDR3 protein: CASSLRPRDLSPLHF; CDR3 DNA: TGCGCCAGCAGCCTACGACCCCGGGACCTATCACCCCTCCACTTT
D gene: TRBD1; J gene: TRBJ2-7; clone size: NA; V gene: TRBV6-1; CDR3 protein: CASTEGTGGYEQYF; CDR3 DNA: TGTGCCAGCACTGAGGGTACAGGGGGCTACGAGCAGTACTTC
D gene: NA; J gene: TRBJ2-3; clone size: NA; V gene: TRBV6-6; CDR3 protein: CASSYEGMHTDTQYF; CDR3 DNA: TGTGCCAGCAGTTACGAGGGTATGCACACAGATACGCAGTATTTT
D gene: NA; J gene: TRBJ2-7; clone size: NA; V gene: TRBV7-9; CDR3 protein: CASSLARGQGFSYEQYF; CDR3 DNA: TGTGCCAGCAGCTTAGCGCGAGGGCAGGGGTTCTCCTACGAGCAGTACTTC
D gene: TRBD2; J gene: TRBJ2-2; clone size: NA; V gene: TRBV5-6; CDR3 protein: CASSLTSGRALNTGELFF; CDR3 DNA: TGTGCCAGCAGCCTGACTAGCGGGAGGGCCCTCAACACCGGGGAGCTGTTTTTT
D gene: TRBD2; J gene: TRBJ2-1; clone size: NA; V gene: TRBV27; CDR3 protein: CASIYSGGALSSYNEQFF; CDR3 DNA: TGTGCCAGCATTTATAGCGGGGGGGCCCTGAGCTCCTACAATGAGCAGTTCTTC
D gene: TRBD1; J gene: TRBJ2-7; clone size: NA; V gene: TRBV27; CDR3 protein: CASRPGTGVGEQYF; CDR3 DNA: TGTGCCAGCAGGCCCGGGACAGGGGTAGGCGAGCAGTACTTC
D gene: TRBD2; J gene: TRBJ2-5; clone size: NA; V gene: TRBV6-6; CDR3 protein: CASSPTSGRGETQYF; CDR3 DNA: TGTGCCAGCAGTCCCACTAGCGGGAGGGGAGAGACCCAGTACTTC
D gene: NA; J gene: TRBJ2-7; clone size: NA; V gene: TRBV19; CDR3 protein: CASSIARQSSNYEQYF; CDR3 DNA: TGTGCCAGTAGTATAGCCAGACAGTCATCCAACTACGAGCAGTACTTC
D gene: NA; J gene: TRBJ1-2; clone size: NA; V gene: TRBV27; CDR3 protein: CASSDYREGYTF; CDR3 DNA: TGTGCCAGCAGCGATTACAGGGAAGGCTACACCTTC
D gene: NA; J gene: TRBJ1-2; clone size: NA; V gene: TRBV5-4; CDR3 protein: CASSSAREVDINYGYTF; CDR3 DNA: TGTGCCAGCAGCTCGGCCCGTGAGGTGGACATTAACTATGGCTACACCTTC
D gene: TRBD2; J gene: TRBJ2-5; clone size: NA; V gene: TRBV10-2; CDR3 protein: CASSERVGGKETQYF; CDR3 DNA: TGCGCCAGCAGTGAGCGGGTGGGGGGGAAGGAGACCCAGTACTTC
D gene: TRBD1; J gene: TRBJ1-2; clone size: NA; V gene: TRBV18; CDR3 protein: CASSPPGDSLNYGYTF; CDR3 DNA: TGTGCCAGCTCACCACCGGGGGACAGCTTGAACTATGGCTACACCTTC
D gene: NA; J gene: TRBJ1-1; clone size: NA; V gene: TRBV27; CDR3 protein: CASSLIGTTEAFF; CDR3 DNA: TGTGCCAGCAGTCTCATCGGAACCACTGAAGCTTTCTTT
D gene: TRBD1; J gene: TRBJ2-5; clone size: many; V gene: TRBV11-3; CDR3 protein: CASSLGQGETQYF; CDR3 DNA: TGTGCCAGCAGCTTAGGACAGGGTGAGACCCAGTACTTC
D gene: NA; J gene: TRBJ2-2; clone size: NA; V gene: TRBV7-8; CDR3 protein: CASSLLQNTGELFF; CDR3 DNA: TGTGCCAGCAGCTTGCTGCAGAACACCGGGGAGCTGTTTTTT
D gene: NA; J gene: TRBJ2-7; clone size: NA; V gene: TRBV5-4; CDR3 protein: CASSFKGGPVNEQYF; CDR3 DNA: TGTGCCAGCAGCTTTAAGGGGGGCCCAGTAAACGAGCAGTACTTC
D gene: TRBD1; J gene: TRBJ1-1; clone size: once; V gene: TRBV5-1; CDR3 protein: CASSLAGQGSPEAFF; CDR3 DNA: TGCGCCAGCAGCTTGGCCGGACAGGGGAGCCCTGAAGCTTTCTTT
D gene: TRBD1; J gene: TRBJ2-3; clone size: NA; V gene: TRBV9; CDR3 protein: CASSVAGRTGADTQYF; CDR3 DNA: TGTGCCAGCAGCGTAGCTGGTCGGACAGGGGCAGATACGCAGTATTTT
D gene: NA; J gene: TRBJ2-1; clone size: NA; V gene: TRBV27; CDR3 protein: CASRRGLLDYEQFF; CDR3 DNA: TGTGCCAGCAGGCGGGGTTTGTTGGACTATGAGCAGTTCTTC
D gene: TRBD1; J gene: TRBJ1-2; clone size: NA; V gene: TRBV4-1; CDR3 protein: CASSPTRTGDGYTF; CDR3 DNA: TGCGCCAGCAGCCCCACTAGGACAGGGGACGGCTACACCTTC
D gene: NA; J gene: TRBJ2-5; clone size: NA; V gene: TRBV29-1; CDR3 protein: CSVELDSQETQYF; CDR3 DNA: TGCAGCGTTGAGCTTGACAGTCAAGAGACCCAGTACTTC
D gene: TRBD1; J gene: TRBJ2-7; clone size: NA; V gene: TRBV7-9; CDR3 protein: CASSLTGASYEQYF; CDR3 DNA: TGTGCCAGCAGCCTCACAGGGGCCTCCTACGAGCAGTACTTC
D gene: TRBD1; J gene: TRBJ2-7; clone size: NA; V gene: TRBV10-3; CDR3 protein: CATGTGEGEQYF; CDR3 DNA: TGTGCCACCGGGACAGGGGAAGGCGAGCAGTACTTC
D gene: TRBD1; J gene: TRBJ1-1; clone size: NA; V gene: TRBV13; CDR3 protein: CASSSFGTGGPNTEAFF; CDR3 DNA: TGTGCCAGCAGCTCCTTTGGGACAGGGGGCCCGAACACTGAAGCTTTCTTT
D gene: NA; J gene: TRBJ2-7; clone size: NA; V gene: TRBV4-1; CDR3 protein: CASSLSPLARSYEQYF; CDR3 DNA: TGCGCCAGCAGCCTCAGTCCTTTAGCAAGAAGCTACGAGCAGTACTTC
D gene: TRBD1; J gene: TRBJ2-1; clone size: NA; V gene: TRBV12-5; CDR3 protein: CASGWGTDDNEQFF; CDR3 DNA: TGTGCTAGTGGTTGGGGGACAGACGACAATGAGCAGTTCTTC
D gene: TRBD1; J gene: TRBJ2-3; clone size: NA; V gene: TRBV5-8; CDR3 protein: CASSLLQGVKDTQYF; CDR3 DNA: TGTGCCAGCAGCTTATTGCAGGGGGTGAAAGATACGCAGTATTTT
D gene: TRBD2; J gene: TRBJ2-1; clone size: NA; V gene: TRBV7-9; CDR3 protein: CASTGLAIHEQFF; CDR3 DNA: TGTGCCAGCACCGGACTAGCGATCCATGAGCAGTTCTTC